The 3 T cell receptor beta chains below all came from one sample that was sequenced in a study of blood T cell repertoires in COVID-19. Libraries were prepared by immunoSEQ multiplex PCR; TCRdb keeps only in-frame clonotypes and omits some of them. The sample contains under 250,000 clones, about 88% of which appear only once. The sequenced sample consisted of peripheral blood. Receptors originate from a man in his fifties with COVID-19, enrolled during active disease.

The V and J genes are TRBV29-1 and TRBJ2-3; D is ambiguous. V dropped 4 bases and J dropped 0 bases, with 8 bases sitting between them. The V gene's germline CDR1 is SQVTM and CDR2 ANQGSEA. CDR3 size: 13 residues. CDR3: CSVALASTDTQYF. The CDR3 region has the DNA TGCAGCGTTGCATTGGCCAGCACAGATACGCAGTATTTT.

This rearrangement joins TRBV19 to TRBJ2-3, with D possibly matching TRBD2 (6 bases). Germline V gene data show CDR1 as LNHDA and CDR2 as SQIVND (reference sequence). CDR3 length: 13 amino acids. V lost 10 bases to trimming and J lost 4 bases, with 15 bases between them. CDR3 nucleotides: TGTGCCACCCGAGGGGCTAGCGCAGATACGCAGTATTTT. This translates into CATRGASADTQYF.

This chain uses TRBV12-3 or TRBV12-4 with TRBJ1-6; D possibly corresponds to TRBD1 (6 bases). The CDR3 runs 12 residues. V was shortened by 5 bases and J by 13 bases, with 12 bases between the two germline ends. CDR3: CASSRTAIPLHF. The CDR3 DNA reads TGTGCCAGCAGTAGGACAGCAATCCCCCTCCACTTT.